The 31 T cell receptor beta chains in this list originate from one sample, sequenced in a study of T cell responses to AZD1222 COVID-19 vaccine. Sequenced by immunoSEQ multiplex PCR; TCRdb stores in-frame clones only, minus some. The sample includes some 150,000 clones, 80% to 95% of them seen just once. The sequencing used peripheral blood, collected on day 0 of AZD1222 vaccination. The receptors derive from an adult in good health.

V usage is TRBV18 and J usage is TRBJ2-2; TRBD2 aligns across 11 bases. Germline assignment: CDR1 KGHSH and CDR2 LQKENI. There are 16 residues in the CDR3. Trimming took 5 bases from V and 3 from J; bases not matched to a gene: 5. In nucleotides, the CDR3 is TGTGCCAGCTCAAGGCTAGCGGGAGGAGACACCGGGGAGCTGTTTTTT. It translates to CASSRLAGGDTGELFF.

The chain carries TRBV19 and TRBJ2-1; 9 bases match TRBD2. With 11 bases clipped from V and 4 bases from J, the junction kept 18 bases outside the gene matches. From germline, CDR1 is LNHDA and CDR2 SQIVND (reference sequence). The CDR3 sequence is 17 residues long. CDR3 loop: CAGPGTSLAPTYNEQFF. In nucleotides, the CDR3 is TGTGCCGGCCCCGGGACTAGCCTAGCCCCGACGTACAATGAGCAGTTCTTC.

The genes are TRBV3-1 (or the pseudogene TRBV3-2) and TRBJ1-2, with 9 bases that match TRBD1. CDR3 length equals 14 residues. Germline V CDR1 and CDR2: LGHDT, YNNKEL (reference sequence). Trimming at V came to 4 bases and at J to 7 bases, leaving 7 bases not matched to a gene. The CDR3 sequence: CASSRGDRAFGYTF. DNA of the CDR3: TGTGCCAGCAGCCGGGGGGACAGGGCTTTTGGCTACACCTTC.

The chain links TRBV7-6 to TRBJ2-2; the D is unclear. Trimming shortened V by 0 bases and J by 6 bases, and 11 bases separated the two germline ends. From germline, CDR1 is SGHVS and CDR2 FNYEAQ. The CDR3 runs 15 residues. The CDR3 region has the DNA TGTGCCAGCAGCTTAGCGCAAAGGGTGGCCGGGGAGCTGTTTTTT. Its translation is CASSLAQRVAGELFF.

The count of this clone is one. The CDR3 region has the DNA TGTGCCAGCAGCGTAGTCAAGGGGGGGAACACTGAAGCTTTCTTT. Translating gives CASSVVKGGNTEAFF. V usage is TRBV9 and J usage is TRBJ1-1; D is possibly TRBD1 (6 bases). V was trimmed by 0 bases and J by 1 base, leaving 10 bases between them. Germline lookup yields CDR1 SGDLS and CDR2 YYNGEE. The CDR3 totals 15 residues.

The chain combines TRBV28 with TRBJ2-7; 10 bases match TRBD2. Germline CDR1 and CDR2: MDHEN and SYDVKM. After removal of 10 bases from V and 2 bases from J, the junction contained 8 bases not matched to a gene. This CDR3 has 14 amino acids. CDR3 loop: CATKLAGETYEQYF. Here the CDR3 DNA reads TGTGCCACTAAGCTAGCGGGGGAAACCTACGAGCAGTACTTC.

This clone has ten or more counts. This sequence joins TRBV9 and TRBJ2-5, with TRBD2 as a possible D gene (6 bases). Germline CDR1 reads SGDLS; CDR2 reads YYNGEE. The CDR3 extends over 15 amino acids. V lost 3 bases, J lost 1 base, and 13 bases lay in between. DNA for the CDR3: TGTGCCAGCAGCGAATTAGGAGGGGTCCAAGAGACCCAGTACTTC. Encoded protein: CASSELGGVQETQYF.

The CDR3 DNA sequence: TGCGCCAGCAGCCAAGGGACCAGTGGTGAAAAACTGTTTTTT. This sequence encodes CASSQGTSGEKLFF. The V gene is TRBV4-3, the J gene TRBJ1-4; D unresolved. The length of the CDR3 is 14 residues. CDR1 LGHNA and CDR2 YSLEER come from the germline V gene. V lost 1 base to trimming and J lost 7 bases, with 10 bases between them.

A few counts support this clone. The CDR3 spells CASSDSHRGYGTDTQYF. In nucleotides, the CDR3 is TGTGCCAGCAGTGACTCCCACAGGGGGTATGGCACAGATACGCAGTATTTT. The rearrangement uses TRBV6-4 and TRBJ2-3; 8 bases fit TRBD1. Germline CDR1 is MRHNA and CDR2 is SNTAGT. The CDR3 covers 17 residues. The V gene end was trimmed by 0 bases and the J gene end by 1 base; junction bases not matched to a gene: 6.

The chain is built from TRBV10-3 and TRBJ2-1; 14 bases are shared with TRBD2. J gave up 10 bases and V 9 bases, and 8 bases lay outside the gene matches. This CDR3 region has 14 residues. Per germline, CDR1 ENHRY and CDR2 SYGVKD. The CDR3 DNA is TGTGCCATGACCGGGACTAGCGGGAGAGACGAGCAGTTCTTC. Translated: CAMTGTSGRDEQFF.

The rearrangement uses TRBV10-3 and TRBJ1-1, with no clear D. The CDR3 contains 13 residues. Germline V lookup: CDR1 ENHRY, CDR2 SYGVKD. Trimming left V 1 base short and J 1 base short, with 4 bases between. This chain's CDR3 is CAISEWGNTEAFF. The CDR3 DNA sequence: TGTGCCATCAGTGAGTGGGGGAACACTGAAGCTTTCTTT.

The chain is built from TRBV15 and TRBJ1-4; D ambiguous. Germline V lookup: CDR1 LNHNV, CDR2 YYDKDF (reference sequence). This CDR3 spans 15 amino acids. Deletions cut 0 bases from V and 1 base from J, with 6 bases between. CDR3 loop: CATSRDPGTNEKLFF. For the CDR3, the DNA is TGTGCCACCAGCAGAGACCCGGGAACTAATGAAAAACTGTTTTTT.

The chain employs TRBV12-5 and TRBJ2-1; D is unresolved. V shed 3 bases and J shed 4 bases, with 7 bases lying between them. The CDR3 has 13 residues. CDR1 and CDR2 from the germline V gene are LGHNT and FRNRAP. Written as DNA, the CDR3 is TGTGCTAGTGGTTTTTCCAGTTACAATGAGCAGTTCTTC. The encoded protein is CASGFSSYNEQFF.

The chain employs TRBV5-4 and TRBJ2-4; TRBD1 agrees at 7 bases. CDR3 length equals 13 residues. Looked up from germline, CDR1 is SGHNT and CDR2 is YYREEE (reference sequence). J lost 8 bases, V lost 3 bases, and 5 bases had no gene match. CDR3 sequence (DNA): TGTGCCAGCAGCTCAAGGGGGCGAGACATTCAGTACTTC. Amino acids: CASSSRGRDIQYF.

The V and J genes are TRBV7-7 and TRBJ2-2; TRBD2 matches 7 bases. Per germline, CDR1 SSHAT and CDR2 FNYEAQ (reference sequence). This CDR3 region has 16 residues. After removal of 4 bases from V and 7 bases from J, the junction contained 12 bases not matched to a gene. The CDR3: CASSWGATSAGGELFF. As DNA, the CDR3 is TGTGCCAGCAGCTGGGGCGCCACTAGCGCAGGCGGGGAGCTGTTTTTT.

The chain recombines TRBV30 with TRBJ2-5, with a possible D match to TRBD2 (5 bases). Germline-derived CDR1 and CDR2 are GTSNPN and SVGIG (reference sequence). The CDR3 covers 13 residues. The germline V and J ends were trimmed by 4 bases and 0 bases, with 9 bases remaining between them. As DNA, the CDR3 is TGTGCCTGGATGCGGGCAGACCAAGAGACCCAGTACTTC. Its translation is CAWMRADQETQYF.

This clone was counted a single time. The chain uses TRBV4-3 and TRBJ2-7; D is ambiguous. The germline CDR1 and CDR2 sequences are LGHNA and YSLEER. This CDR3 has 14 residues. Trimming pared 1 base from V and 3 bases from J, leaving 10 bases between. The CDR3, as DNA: TGCGCCAGCAGCCAAGGCACATCATTCTACGAGCAGTACTTC. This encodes CASSQGTSFYEQYF.

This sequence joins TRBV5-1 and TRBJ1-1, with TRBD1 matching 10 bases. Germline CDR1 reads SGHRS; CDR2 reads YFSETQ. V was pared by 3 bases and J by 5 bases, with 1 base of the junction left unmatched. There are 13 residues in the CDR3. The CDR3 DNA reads TGCGCCAGCAGCTGGGGACAGGGGACTGAAGCTTTCTTT. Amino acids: CASSWGQGTEAFF.

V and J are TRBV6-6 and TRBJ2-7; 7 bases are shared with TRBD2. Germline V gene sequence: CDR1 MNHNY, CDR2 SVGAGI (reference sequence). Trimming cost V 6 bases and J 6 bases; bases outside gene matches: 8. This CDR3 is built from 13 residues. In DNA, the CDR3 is TGTGCCAGCAGCTCCCTGGGAGGGTTCGAGCAGTACTTC. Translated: CASSSLGGFEQYF.

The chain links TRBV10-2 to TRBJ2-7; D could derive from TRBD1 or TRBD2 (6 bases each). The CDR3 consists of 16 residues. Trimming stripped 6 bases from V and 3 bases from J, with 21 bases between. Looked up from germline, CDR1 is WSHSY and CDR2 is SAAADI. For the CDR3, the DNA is TGCGCCAGCAGGGCCCGTAGGGGGGAATTTAACTACGAGCAGTACTTC. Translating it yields CASRARRGEFNYEQYF.

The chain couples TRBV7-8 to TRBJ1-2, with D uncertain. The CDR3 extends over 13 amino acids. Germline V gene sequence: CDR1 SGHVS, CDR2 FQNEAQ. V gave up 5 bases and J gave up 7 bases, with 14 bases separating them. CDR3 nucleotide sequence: TGTGCCAGCAGCCGCGGGTCGACGGGTGGCTACACCTTC. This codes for CASSRGSTGGYTF. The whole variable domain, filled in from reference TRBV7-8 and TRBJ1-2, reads GAGVSQSPRYKVAKRGQDVALRCDPISGHVSLFWYQQALGQGPEFLTYFQNEAQLDKSGLPSDRFFAERPEGSVSTLKIQRTQQEDSAVYLCASSRGSTGGYTFGSGTRLTVV.

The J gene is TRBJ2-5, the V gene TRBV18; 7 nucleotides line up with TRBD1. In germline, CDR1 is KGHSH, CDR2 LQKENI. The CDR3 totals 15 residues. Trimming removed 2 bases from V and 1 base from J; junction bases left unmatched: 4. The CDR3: CASSPTWTGQETQYF. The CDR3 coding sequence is TGTGCCAGCTCACCAACCTGGACAGGCCAAGAGACCCAGTACTTC.

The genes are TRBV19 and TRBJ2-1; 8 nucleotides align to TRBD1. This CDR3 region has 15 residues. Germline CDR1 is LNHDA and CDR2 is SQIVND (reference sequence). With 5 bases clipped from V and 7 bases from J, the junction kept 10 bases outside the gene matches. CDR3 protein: CASSGGGQGENEQFF. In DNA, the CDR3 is TGTGCCAGTAGTGGCGGTGGACAGGGTGAGAATGAGCAGTTCTTC. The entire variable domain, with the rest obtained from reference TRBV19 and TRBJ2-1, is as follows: DGGITQSPKYLFRKEGQNVTLSCEQNLNHDAMYWYRQDPGQGLRLIYYSQIVNDFQKGDIAEGYSVSREKKESFPLTVTSAQKNPTAFYLCASSGGGQGENEQFFGPGTRLTVL.

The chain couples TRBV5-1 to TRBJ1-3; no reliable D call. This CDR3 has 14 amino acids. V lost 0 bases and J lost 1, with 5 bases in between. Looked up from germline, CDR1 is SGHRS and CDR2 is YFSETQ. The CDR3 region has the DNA TGCGCCAGCAGCTTGGGCGGATCTGGAAACACCATATATTTT. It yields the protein CASSLGGSGNTIYF. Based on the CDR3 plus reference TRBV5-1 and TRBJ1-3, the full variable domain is KAGVTQTPRYLIKTRGQQVTLSCSPISGHRSVSWYQQTPGQGLQFLFEYFSETQRNKGNFPGRFSGRQFSNSRSEMNVSTLELGDSALYLCASSLGGSGNTIYFGEGSWLTVV.

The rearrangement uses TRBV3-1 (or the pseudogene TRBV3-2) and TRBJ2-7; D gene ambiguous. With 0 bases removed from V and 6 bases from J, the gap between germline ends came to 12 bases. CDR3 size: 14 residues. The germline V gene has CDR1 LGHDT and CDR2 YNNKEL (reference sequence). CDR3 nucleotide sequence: TGTGCCAGCAGCCAAGAAGGTCATTTGCCCGAGCAGTACTTC. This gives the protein CASSQEGHLPEQYF.

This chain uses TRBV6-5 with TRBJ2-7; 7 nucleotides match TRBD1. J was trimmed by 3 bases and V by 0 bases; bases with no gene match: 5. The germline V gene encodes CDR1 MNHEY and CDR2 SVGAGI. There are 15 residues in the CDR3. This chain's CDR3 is CASSYSMTGIYEQYF. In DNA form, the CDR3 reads TGTGCCAGCAGTTACTCGATGACAGGGATCTACGAGCAGTACTTC.

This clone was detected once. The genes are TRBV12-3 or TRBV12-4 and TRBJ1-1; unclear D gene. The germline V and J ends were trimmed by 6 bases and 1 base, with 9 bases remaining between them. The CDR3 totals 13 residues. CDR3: CASSPGQNTEAFF. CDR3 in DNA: TGTGCCAGCAGCCCTGGGCAGAACACTGAAGCTTTCTTT.

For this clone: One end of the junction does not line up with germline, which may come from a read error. The CDR3 DNA follows: TGTGCCAGCAGCTTCGGGACAGGGAAAGATCCGCAGTATTTT. As protein: CASSFGTGKDPQYF. V and J are TRBV11-2 and TRBJ2-3; 9 nucleotides match TRBD1. CDR3 length: 14 amino acids. Per germline, CDR1 SGHAT and CDR2 FQNNGV.

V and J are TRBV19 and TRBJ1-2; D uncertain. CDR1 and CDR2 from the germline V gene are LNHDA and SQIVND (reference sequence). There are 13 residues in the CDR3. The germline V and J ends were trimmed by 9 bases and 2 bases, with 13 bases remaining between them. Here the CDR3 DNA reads TGTGCCAGCCATCCCCCCGGAAACTATGGCTACACCTTC. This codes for CASHPPGNYGYTF. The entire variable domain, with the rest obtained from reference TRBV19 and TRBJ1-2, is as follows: DGGITQSPKYLFRKEGQNVTLSCEQNLNHDAMYWYRQDPGQGLRLIYYSQIVNDFQKGDIAEGYSVSREKKESFPLTVTSAQKNPTAFYLCASHPPGNYGYTFGSGTRLTVV.

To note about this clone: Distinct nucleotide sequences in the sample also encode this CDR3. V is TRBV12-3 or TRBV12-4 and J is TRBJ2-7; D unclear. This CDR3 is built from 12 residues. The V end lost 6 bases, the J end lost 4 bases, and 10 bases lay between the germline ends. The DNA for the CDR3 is TGTGCCAGCAGCCGTACACGTTACGAGCAGTACTTC. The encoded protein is CASSRTRYEQYF.

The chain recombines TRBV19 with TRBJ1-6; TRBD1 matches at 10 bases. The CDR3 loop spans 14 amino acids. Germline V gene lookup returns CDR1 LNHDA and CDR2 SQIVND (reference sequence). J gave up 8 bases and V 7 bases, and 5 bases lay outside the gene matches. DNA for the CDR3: TGTGCCAGTAAGCAGGGACAGGGGTATTCACCCCTCCACTTT. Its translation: CASKQGQGYSPLHF.